One and the same sample provided the 22 T cell receptor beta chains below, sequenced in a study of T cells in Graves' hyperthyroidism and ophthalmopathy. Using RNA transcripts as the source, TCR beta CDR3 regions were amplified. HTBI primers were the set used in a first-round RT-PCR of the TCR CDR3. TCRdb re-analysed the multiplex PCR reads in MiXCR, keeping a single row per CDR3 protein. The repertoire holds 500,000 to 550,000 distinct CDR3 sequences, 15% to 20% seen once, with approximately 48% in the top ten. The specimen was blood. These receptor sequences come from a man aged 40-49 years with Graves' ophthalmopathy.

This clonotype was counted a few times. The genes are TRBV28 and TRBJ1-4; no clear D. Germline CDR1 is MDHEN and CDR2 is SYDVKM. Deletions cut 4 bases from V and 6 bases from J, with 15 bases between. The CDR3 consists of 15 residues. This chain's CDR3 is CASSSVTVRHEKLFF. Here the CDR3 DNA reads TGTGCCAGCAGTTCGGTTACGGTCCGCCATGAAAAACTGTTTTTT.

At least ten counts were recorded for this clonotype. This sequence joins TRBV3-1 and TRBJ2-5; TRBD1 might be the D (6 bases). CDR1 is LGHDT and CDR2 is YNNKEL in the germline V gene (reference sequence). The CDR3 runs to 15 residues. Trimming removed 0 bases at V and 1 base at J, with 9 bases between. The CDR3 is CASSQETGRQETQYF. The CDR3 DNA reads as TGTGCCAGCAGCCAAGAGACAGGACGCCAAGAGACCCAGTACTTC.

The chain carries TRBV10-3 and TRBJ2-1, with 10 bases matching TRBD2. CDR1 and CDR2 (germline): ENHRY, SYGVKD. The CDR3 is 20 residues long. The V gene end was trimmed by 3 bases and the J gene end by 9 bases; junction bases not matched to a gene: 23. The CDR3 spells CAISETILKTSAGGPVEQFF. The CDR3, as DNA: TGTGCCATCAGTGAAACCATCCTGAAGACCTCAGCGGGAGGGCCGGTTGAGCAGTTCTTC.

The chain is built from TRBV12-5 and TRBJ1-4; D gene uncertain. The CDR3 length is 13 residues. CDR1 LGHNT and CDR2 FRNRAP come from the germline V gene. Trimming removed 0 bases from V and 11 bases from J, with 10 bases in between. The CDR3 DNA sequence: TGTGCTAGTGGTTTGGTTGACGGCGAGAAACTGTTTTTT. Translated: CASGLVDGEKLFF.

This clonotype was counted between two and nine times. This chain uses TRBV2 with TRBJ1-3; D ambiguous. V was shortened by 9 bases and J by 0 bases, with 12 bases between the two germline ends. CDR1 and CDR2 from the germline V gene are SNHLY and FYNNEI. The CDR3 contains 14 residues. The CDR3 here is CASSRESSGNTIYF. The CDR3 DNA follows: TGTGCCAGTAGTCGTGAGAGCTCTGGAAACACCATATATTTT.

This clonotype has just a few counts. The chain recombines TRBV20-1 with TRBJ2-6, with 8 positions matching TRBD1. Germline-derived CDR1 and CDR2 are DFQATT and SNEGSKA (reference sequence). The CDR3 runs to 16 residues. Losses at the gene ends were 5 bases for V and 1 base for J; bases not matched to a gene: 7. The CDR3 spells CSAPRQGRSGANVLTF. The CDR3 DNA sequence: TGCAGTGCTCCACGACAGGGGCGATCTGGGGCCAACGTCCTGACTTTC.

The gene calls are TRBV11-2 and TRBJ1-3; D not resolved. Trimming removed 3 bases from V and 2 bases from J, with 20 bases in between. The CDR3 runs to 18 residues. Germline CDR1 SGHAT, CDR2 FQNNGV. In DNA form, the CDR3 reads TGTGCCAGCAGCTTGGGGTCTATGTGGGCAGCGGCTGGAAACACCATATATTTT. As protein: CASSLGSMWAAAGNTIYF.

This clonotype has just a few counts. The V gene is TRBV6-5, the J gene TRBJ1-1; 7 bases match TRBD1. CDR3 length: 16 amino acids. J was trimmed by 0 bases and V by 0 bases; bases with no gene match: 4. Per the germline V gene, CDR1 is MNHEY and CDR2 is SVGAGI. The CDR3 bases are TGTGCCAGCAGTTACTCAGGGGGCGCGGTGAACACTGAAGCTTTCTTT. It yields the protein CASSYSGGAVNTEAFF.

This clonotype was picked up a small number of times. Here the CDR3 DNA reads TGTGCCAGCAGCTATCAGGGGGAGCGCACAGATACGCAGTATTTT. It codes for CASSYQGERTDTQYF. V and J are TRBV5-6 and TRBJ2-3; 7 nucleotides line up with TRBD1. The germline CDR1 and CDR2 sequences are SGHDT and YYEEEE. This CDR3 spans 15 amino acids. Trimming at V came to 3 bases and at J to 1 base, leaving 5 bases not matched to a gene.

This clonotype came up many times. V and J are TRBV3-1 and TRBJ1-5; D is undetermined. The CDR3 has 13 amino acids. The germline CDR1 and CDR2 sequences are LGHDT and YNNKEL (reference sequence). Trimming removed 3 bases at V and 0 bases at J, with 3 bases between. The DNA for the CDR3 is TGTGCCAGCAGCCACGGTAGCAATCAGCCCCAGCATTTT. Residues: CASSHGSNQPQHF.

At least ten counts were recorded for this clonotype. This chain uses TRBV27 with TRBJ2-3, with 14 bases fitting TRBD2. This CDR3 is built from 20 residues. Germline-derived CDR1 and CDR2 are MNHEY and SMNVEV (reference sequence). The J segment lost 1 base and the V segment lost 8 bases, leaving 17 bases of the junction unmatched. Written as DNA, the CDR3 is TGTGCCAGCTGGGGCACTTTAAGACTAGCGGGAGGGCCCGGCACAGATACGCAGTATTTT. This codes for CASWGTLRLAGGPGTDTQYF.

The V call is TRBV5-1, the J call TRBJ1-1; a possible D gene is TRBD1 (5 bases). The V gene's germline CDR1 is SGHRS and CDR2 YFSETQ. The ends were cut back, 4 bases at V and 4 bases at J, with 17 bases in the middle. The CDR3 consists of 15 residues. In nucleotides, the CDR3 is TGCGCCAGCAGCACCGGGGCGCGGATCGGCACTGAAGCTTTCTTT. Protein: CASSTGARIGTEAFF.

V usage is TRBV2 and J usage is TRBJ2-7, with D tentatively TRBD1 (5 bases). Germline V gene data show CDR1 as SNHLY and CDR2 as FYNNEI. The V and J ends lost 3 bases and 4 bases respectively, with 13 bases between them. The CDR3 extends over 14 amino acids. The CDR3 bases are TGTGCCAGCAGTGAGGCCAGGGTGGCTTACGAGCAGTACTTC. Encoded protein: CASSEARVAYEQYF.

V gene TRBV9 combines with J gene TRBJ2-7, with D tentatively TRBD1 or TRBD2 (5 bases each). Germline CDR1 SGDLS, CDR2 YYNGEE. The CDR3 loop spans 14 amino acids. V was shortened by 0 bases and J by 2 bases, with 9 bases between the two germline ends. The CDR3 sequence: CASSVDEGPYEQYF. CDR3 DNA sequence: TGTGCCAGCAGCGTAGATGAGGGACCCTACGAGCAGTACTTC.

Here the CDR3 DNA reads TGTGCCAGCAGCTTAGCACTAGCGGGAGGGAGGGGAAACATTCAGTACTTC. This codes for CASSLALAGGRGNIQYF. This chain links TRBV7-2 with TRBJ2-4; TRBD2 agrees at 13 bases. Trimming at V came to 0 bases and at J to 6 bases, leaving 5 bases not matched to a gene. Germline values: CDR1 SGHTA, CDR2 FQGNSA. CDR3 length: 17 amino acids. Complete variable domain (other parts from reference TRBV7-2 and TRBJ2-4): GAGVSQSPSNKVTEKGKDVELRCDPISGHTALYWYRQSLGQGLEFLIYFQGNSAPDKSGLPSDRFSAERTGGSVSTLTIQRTQQEDSAVYLCASSLALAGGRGNIQYFGAGTRLSVL.

This clonotype was detected ten times or more. V and J are TRBV20-1 and TRBJ1-5; D remains ambiguous. The CDR3 length is 14 residues. Germline loops: CDR1 DFQATT, CDR2 SNEGSKA (reference sequence). Trimming left V 0 bases short and J 6 bases short, with 12 bases between. CDR3 DNA: TGCAGTGCTAGAGAGGGCCTTCGGAGTCAGCCCCAGCATTTT. Residues: CSAREGLRSQPQHF.

The chain uses TRBV11-2 and TRBJ2-2, with 7 bases lining up with TRBD1. Unmatched junction bases numbered 3, after V lost 8 bases and J lost 0 bases. Looked up from germline, CDR1 is SGHAT and CDR2 is FQNNGV. The CDR3 covers 14 residues. In nucleotides, the CDR3 is TGTGCCAGCGGGGACAGAGCGAACACCGGGGAGCTGTTTTTT. Translating it yields CASGDRANTGELFF.

The gene calls are TRBV4-2 and TRBJ1-1; D remains ambiguous. Per germline, CDR1 LGHNA and CDR2 YNFKEQ. V was cut by 1 base and J by 4 bases, with 19 bases left in between. The CDR3 sequence is 17 residues long. The chain's CDR3 is CASSQGGRGTGVTEAFF. For the CDR3, the DNA is TGTGCCAGCAGCCAAGGAGGTCGGGGTACGGGAGTCACTGAAGCTTTCTTT.

This clonotype was seen repeatedly, ten times or more. The rearrangement links TRBV28 to TRBJ2-7, with D perhaps TRBD2 (5 bases). Germline V CDR1 and CDR2: MDHEN, SYDVKM. V lost 5 bases, J lost 6 bases, and 14 bases lay in between. The CDR3 runs to 13 residues. CDR3: CASSAPPSREQYF. CDR3 sequence (DNA): TGTGCCAGCAGTGCCCCACCTAGCCGCGAGCAGTACTTC.

This clonotype has only a few counts. V is TRBV30 and J is TRBJ1-2; D gene uncertain. The CDR3 is made up of 14 amino acids. The germline V gene has CDR1 GTSNPN and CDR2 SVGIG (reference sequence). Deletions cut 7 bases from V and 3 bases from J, with 18 bases between. The CDR3 sequence is CAYSRALTHYGYTF. The DNA of the CDR3 is TGTGCCTACTCCCGGGCCCTAACCCACTATGGCTACACCTTC.

This clonotype was detected only a few times. V is TRBV24-1 and J is TRBJ2-7; D possibly uses TRBD1 or TRBD2 (5 bases each). This CDR3 contains 15 residues. V was pared by 4 bases and J by 9 bases, with 21 bases between. The germline V gene has CDR1 KGHDR and CDR2 SFDVKD. CDR3 region: CATSDSGTPVGGQYF. As DNA, the CDR3 is TGTGCCACCAGTGACTCCGGGACCCCGGTAGGTGGGCAGTACTTC.

This chain uses TRBV27 with TRBJ2-2; the D gene could be TRBD1 or TRBD2 (7 bases each). The V gene's germline CDR1 is MNHEY and CDR2 SMNVEV (reference sequence). The V end lost 7 bases, the J end lost 3 bases, and 18 bases lay between the germline ends. There are 16 residues in the CDR3. CDR3 bases: TGTGCCAGCATTGGGCAGGGGGGGATCCACACCGGGGAGCTGTTTTTT. This sequence encodes CASIGQGGIHTGELFF.